A single T cell receptor (beta chain) is shown here with its context. These data are taken from a study of blood T cell repertoires in COVID-19. Study overall: Sites across the United States, Italy and Spain contributed samples from acute and convalescent COVID-19. PBMCs, B-cell-depleted T cells, or T cells provided the cDNA or gDNA that made up the material.

Germline V gives CDR1 MGHRA, CDR2 YSYEKL. The CDR3 has 15 amino acids. V was trimmed by 1 base and J by 6 bases, leaving 13 bases between them. How the authors handled the data: Amplifying reference gene primers gave estimates of nucleated cell counts. Repertoires were generated with immunoSEQ multiplex PCR, while TCRdb's copy carries only in-frame clones and drops some. The V and J calls and the clone size are those of that table, but D and trimming were determined from the DNA. The table lists some 200,000 clones, roughly 85% of them singletons, with 20% to 25% in the top ten. The origin of this receptor is a man in his 60s with active or convalescent COVID-19. This chain links TRBV4-1 with TRBJ1-5; D is perhaps TRBD1 (5 bases). The material sequenced was peripheral blood. Written as DNA, the CDR3 is TGCGCCAGCAGCCAAGGTAGGGGCCCTACTCAGCCCCAGCATTTT. As protein: CASSQGRGPTQPQHF.